This T cell receptor (beta chain) is drawn from a study of regulatory T cells in long-lasting Graves disease (dated by TCRdb to the early 2020s). In terms of the full investigation: Antithyroid drugs had been taken for less than 3 months by newly diagnosed Graves' disease patients. Peripheral blood TCR sequencing and RNA sequencing compared persistent Graves' disease patients with newly diagnosed Graves' disease patients. The study was registered as a clinical trial and conducted in China. A total of 33 samples underwent TCR sequencing, from roughly 13 patients with persistent Graves' disease and around 20 patients with newly diagnosed Graves' disease. Findings and caveats that apply to the study as a whole: Lower TCR Shannon entropy and fewer highly expanded clones were observed in persistent Graves' disease patients than in newly diagnosed patients, which suggested clonal expansion. A larger number of public clonotypes was shared among persistent patients (2,741) than among newly diagnosed patients (approximately 1,000). Preferential use of TRBV28, TRBJ1-2 and TRBJ2-5 was observed in persistent disease, whereas TRBV20-1 and TRBJ2-1 were favored in newly diagnosed disease. The authors noted that the small sample size was a limitation that may lower accuracy. Sequencing and analysis were limited to the TCR beta chain. Because the primary lesion, thyroid tissue, could not be accessed, the study looked at peripheral blood alone.

This clonotype was counted at least ten times. Which antigen it targets is not known. No clone much larger than this one lies a single base away; base qualities are absent. Receptor amplification or capture employed multiplex PCR. These reads were obtained on an Illumina HiSeq 4000. TCR beta libraries were built with iRepertoire HTBI primers and Arm-PCR amplification of CDR3 regions. Before sequencing, the PCR products went through gel purification. In the authors' own workflow: A total of some 60 TRBV and approximately 13 TRBJ segments were identified across samples and were used for gene usage analysis of CDR3 amino acid clonotypes. COPE and FqMerger were used to merge the filtered high-quality paired reads into contigs. BLAST was used to align contigs to the IMGT TRBV, TRBD and TRBJ reference genes, and CDR3 was defined following IMGT. Any clonotype with a frequency above 0.1% was counted as a highly expanded clone. Shannon entropy was used to measure repertoire diversity, and the Gini coefficient was used to measure V-J evenness. A clonotype was considered public if more than one individual shared it. The public reads were reprocessed in TCRdb via fastp at Q25 and MiXCR, keeping in-frame beta chains. Rows are combined by CDR3 protein, so each entry shows the most common genes and DNA. For this entry, the V and J calls and clone size follow TCRdb and not the study's own pipeline. The sample table shows approximately 540,000 distinct CDR3 sequences, and 12% are seen once. The ten largest clones take up approximately 9.6% of the sample.

Interpreted using the paper, the time point label stands for: newly diagnosed GD, antithyroid drugs for less than 3 months. For both TCR sequencing and RNA sequencing, RNA was extracted from PBMCs using TRIzol. Graves' disease was diagnosed according to American Thyroid Association guidelines. Patients for the study were recruited at an endocrinology department in Xi'an, China. Each patient gave 9 to 10 milliliters of peripheral blood, collected in an EDTA anticoagulant tube. Ficoll Paque Plus density gradient separation was used to isolate PBMCs, and no further T cell sorting was performed. An Agilent 2100 Bioanalyzer and agarose gel were used to check RNA quality, while a NanoDrop 2000 measured RNA concentration. The CDR3 holds 15 amino acids from the cysteine to the phenylalanine. Only the CDR3 portion is preserved as DNA: 45 bases, with reading frame beginning at the first base. The germline V gene (reference sequence) provides CDR1 LGHDT and CDR2 YNNKEL. Deletion took 2 bases off V and 4 bases off J, with a span of 12 bases between the germline ends.

These records were also assigned to another study, of T cells in Graves' hyperthyroidism and ophthalmopathy. The second paper further reports: Stable Graves' hyperthyroidism was defined as no progression to ophthalmopathy during 18 months of follow-up. The hyperthyroidism patients were between 18 and 65 years old and newly diagnosed, with a disease duration of less than 2 months. Any patient with an uncontrolled infection, another autoimmune disease, pregnancy or lactation was excluded. Diagnoses were based on clinical symptoms, serum thyroxine and TRAb, thyroid ultrasound and orbital computed tomography. The TCR CDR3 was subjected to a first round of RT-PCR using the HTBI primer set and the Qiagen OneStep RT-PCR kit. Most expanded thyroid clonotypes (frequency above 0.001) were also detected in blood, suggesting blood repertoires may reflect thyroid immune responses. In cross-validation, a model built on a 13 V-J signature told ophthalmopathy apart from stable hyperthyroidism with 85% to 90% sensitivity and about 81% specificity, and in testing the same model reached 80%/75%. In validation, the model predicted progression to ophthalmopathy a median of around 6.5 months before onset, with approximately 70% sensitivity and just under 75% specificity. To identify TCR V-J signatures that set the groups apart, the researchers used a discovery cohort of about a hundred patients, made up of under 50 with Graves' ophthalmopathy and 57 with stable Graves' hyperthyroidism. Prospective prediction of ophthalmopathy was tested in an independent validation cohort of about 19 hyperthyroidism patients and 17 patients who later progressed to ophthalmopathy. The 100 discovery patients were randomly split 7:3 into training and test sets. In roughly six Graves' hyperthyroidism patients, the study also compared T-cell repertoires from thyroid tissue with T-cell repertoires from blood. After sampling, hyperthyroidism patients received methimazole starting at 30 mg daily, and ophthalmopathy patients received high-dose intravenous methylprednisolone. The libraries were constructed in a second round of multiplex PCR and then size-selected and purified. Libraries were sequenced paired-end with 100 bp reads on an Illumina HiSeq2000. SOAPnuke was used to process the raw data, throwing out any read that contained adapters or uncalled bases, had a mean Phred below 15, or lacked an exact constant-primer or identifier match. High-quality paired reads were merged with COPE v1.2.5, and unique nucleotide sequences were defined as clonotypes. MiTCR v1.1 was used to align the clonotypes against IMGT TRBV, TRBD and TRBJ reference segments. Only V-J combinations with frequency above 0.0001, covering approximately 99% of repertoires, were analysed. The TCS score was defined as F50 (clonal expansion) divided by E x V (chaos), with BLOSUM62-based TCRdist calculated between CDR3 peptides within each V-J. Welch's t-statistics and random forest reduced just over 500 V-J features to under 15, which were used in a naive Bayes classifier (R e1071). Sample size was not statistically predetermined, and blinding of investigators to group allocation was not performed. The paper reports TCR Vbeta CDR3 sequencing of over 130 peripheral blood samples: under 45 ophthalmopathy, fewer than 85 hyperthyroidism and around 17 progressor patients.

The source of this sequence is a woman aged 25 to 39 with Graves disease. Donor details come from another sample of the same person, matched by shared clones. Source: peripheral blood mononuclear cells (PBMCs), taken at new diagnosis, from a patient treated with antithyroid drugs. The chain employs TRBV3-1 and TRBJ1-5; a weak D assignment points to TRBD1 (6 bases agree). CDR3 sequence: CASSQTGSGNQPQHF. In nucleotides, the sequence is TGTGCCAGCAGCCAAACAGGGTCTGGGAATCAGCCCCAGCATTTT.